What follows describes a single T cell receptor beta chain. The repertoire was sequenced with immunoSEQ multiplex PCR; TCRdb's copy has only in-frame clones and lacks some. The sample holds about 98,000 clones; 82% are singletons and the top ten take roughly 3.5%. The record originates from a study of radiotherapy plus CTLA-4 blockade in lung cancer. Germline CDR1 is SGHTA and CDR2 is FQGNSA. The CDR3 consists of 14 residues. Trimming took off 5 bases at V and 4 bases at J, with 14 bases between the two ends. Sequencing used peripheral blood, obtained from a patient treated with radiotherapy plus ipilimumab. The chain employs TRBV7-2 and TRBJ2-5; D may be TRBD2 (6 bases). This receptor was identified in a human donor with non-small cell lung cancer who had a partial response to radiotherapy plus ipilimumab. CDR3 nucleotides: TGTGCCAGCAGCAAAGGAGGGTTGGGAGAGACCCAGTACTTC. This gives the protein CASSKGGLGETQYF.